One sample yielded the 20 T cell receptor beta chains listed below, sequenced in a study of cytomegalovirus exposure and HLA in healthy donors. Both 60 Vbeta primers and 13 Jbeta primers went into the PCR. Only in-frame clones appear in the TCRdb table, and some are missing; sequencing was by immunoSEQ multiplex PCR. The sample lists 110,000 or so clones, roughly 71% occurring once. Sequenced: PBMCs. The receptors originated from a woman aged 40-49 years in good health and CMV-seropositive.

The sample holds a few counts of this clone. The genes are TRBV27 and TRBJ1-2, with D unresolved. Deletions cut 6 bases from V and 4 bases from J, with 12 bases between. The CDR3 length is 13 residues. CDR1 is MNHEY, CDR2 SMNVEV, per germline (reference sequence). The CDR3 spells CASRAEDVYGYTF. CDR3 coding DNA: TGTGCCAGCAGGGCGGAGGACGTCTATGGCTACACCTTC.

The genes are TRBV2 and TRBJ2-7; 9 bases match TRBD1. CDR1 is SNHLY and CDR2 is FYNNEI in the germline V gene. The trim removed 0 bases at V and 4 bases at J, leaving 4 bases unmatched. The CDR3 contains 15 residues. Here the CDR3 reads CASSEAWDRAYEQYF. For the CDR3, the DNA is TGTGCCAGCAGTGAAGCGTGGGACAGGGCATACGAGCAGTACTTC.

V gene TRBV6-6 combines with J gene TRBJ2-7; TRBD2 matches at 7 bases. Germline assignment: CDR1 MNHNY and CDR2 SVGAGI (reference sequence). The CDR3 sequence is 13 residues long. The V segment lost 7 bases and the J segment 3 bases; nucleotides outside the gene matches: 6. The DNA for the CDR3 is TGTGCCAGCAAGCGGGAAATTGTCTACGAGCAGTACTTC. Translating it yields CASKREIVYEQYF.

This clone was found once. The junction does not match germline at one end; this may be a read error. The gene calls are TRBV4-3 and TRBJ2-1; the match to TRBD2 covers 11 bases. The CDR3 has 17 residues. CDR1 LGHNA and CDR2 YSLEER come from the germline V gene. The DNA for the CDR3 is TGCGCCAGCAGCCAAGATCTACTAGCGGGGGACGGCAATGGGCAGTTCTTC. As protein: CASSQDLLAGDGNGQFF.

Comments on this clone: At one end, the junction sequence differs from germline, possibly due to a read error. V is TRBV30 and J is TRBJ1-1, with unresolved D. The CDR3 runs 10 residues. Germline CDR1 reads GTSNPN; CDR2 reads SVGIG (reference sequence). CDR3 coding DNA: TGTGCCTGGAGACACCCTGGGCGGGACTTT. Translation: CAWRHPGRDF.

The V gene is TRBV7-9, the J gene TRBJ2-7; a possible D gene is TRBD2 (5 bases). Germline-derived CDR1 and CDR2 are SEHNR and FQNEAQ (reference sequence). V was pared by 4 bases and J by 0 bases, with 13 bases between. CDR3 size: 15 residues. The CDR3 here is CASSSIAPSSYEQYF. CDR3 coding DNA: TGTGCCAGCAGCTCCATAGCGCCTAGCTCCTACGAGCAGTACTTC.

The V call is TRBV6-5, the J call TRBJ2-7, with D possibly TRBD2 on 5 matching bases. The CDR3 consists of 14 residues. Trimming shortened V by 4 bases and J by 3 bases, and 13 bases separated the two germline ends. Germline CDR1 and CDR2: MNHEY and SVGAGI. CDR3 amino acids: CASSWEQEIYEQYF. Here the CDR3 DNA reads TGTGCCAGCAGTTGGGAGCAGGAGATCTACGAGCAGTACTTC.

There are a few counts of this clone. The chain has TRBV6-6 and TRBJ2-7, with unresolved D. The CDR3 is 13 amino acids. V was trimmed by 4 bases and J by 3 bases, leaving 10 bases between them. The V gene's germline CDR1 is MNHNY and CDR2 SVGAGI (reference sequence). The CDR3 reads CASSLEYSYEQYF. In DNA form, the CDR3 reads TGTGCCAGCAGTTTAGAGTACAGCTACGAGCAGTACTTC.

This chain joins TRBV10-2 and TRBJ2-3; D may be TRBD2 (6 bases). V was clipped by 8 bases and J by 2 bases, with 20 bases between them. Per germline, CDR1 WSHSY and CDR2 SAAADI. The CDR3 is 16 residues long. CDR3 amino acids: CASSRGQGLLTDTQYF. The CDR3 region has the DNA TGCGCCAGCTCCCGAGGGCAGGGACTCCTCACAGATACGCAGTATTTT.

The chain links TRBV11-2 to TRBJ1-2; TRBD1 might be the D (5 bases). The germline V gene has CDR1 SGHAT and CDR2 FQNNGV. The CDR3 totals 14 residues. Trimming left V 5 bases short and J 4 bases short, with 14 bases between. The CDR3 sequence is CASSRPLQGYGYTF. CDR3 coding DNA: TGTGCCAGCAGCCGTCCGCTTCAGGGCTATGGCTACACCTTC. Supplemented by reference TRBV11-2 and TRBJ1-2, the full variable domain reads EAGVAQSPRYKIIEKRQSVAFWCNPISGHATLYWYQQILGQGPKLLIQFQNNGVVDDSQLPKDRFSAERLKGVDSTLKIQPAKLEDSAVYLCASSRPLQGYGYTFGSGTRLTVV.

This chain connects TRBV2 to TRBJ1-5; no clear D gene. The CDR3 is 12 amino acids. Between the trimmed V and J ends, which lost 4 bases and 10 bases, there was a span of 11 bases. Germline CDR1 and CDR2: SNHLY and FYNNEI. The CDR3 loop is CASSGWAGPQHF. The CDR3 DNA is TGTGCCAGCAGTGGGTGGGCGGGCCCCCAGCATTTT.

The V and J genes are TRBV27 and TRBJ2-1; 10 positions agree with TRBD2. The length of the CDR3 is 15 residues. Germline values: CDR1 MNHEY, CDR2 SMNVEV (reference sequence). Trimming removed 3 bases from V and 8 bases from J; junction bases left unmatched: 7. CDR3 loop: CASSFGLAGDYEQFF. CDR3 nucleotide sequence: TGTGCCAGCAGTTTTGGTCTAGCGGGAGATTATGAGCAGTTCTTC.

The chain uses TRBV27 and TRBJ2-7; TRBD1 might be the D (6 bases). The CDR3 runs 13 residues. V lost 3 bases and J lost 9, with 15 bases in between. Germline CDR1 is MNHEY and CDR2 is SMNVEV (reference sequence). CDR3 in amino acids: CASSFNRVVVQYF. The CDR3 region has the DNA TGTGCCAGCAGTTTCAACAGGGTCGTTGTGCAGTACTTC.

The rearrangement links TRBV29-1 to TRBJ1-4, with 10 positions matching TRBD1. This CDR3 region has 14 residues. The V gene's germline CDR1 is SQVTM and CDR2 ANQGSEA. Unmatched junction bases numbered 7, after V lost 7 bases and J lost 5 bases. CDR3 sequence: CSAAPGQGNEKLFF. The CDR3 DNA follows: TGCAGCGCAGCCCCGGGACAGGGGAATGAAAAACTGTTTTTT.

This chain uses TRBV4-3 with TRBJ1-3; perhaps TRBD1 as D (6 bases). The CDR3 is 15 amino acids. Trimming took off 0 bases at V and 1 base at J, with 7 bases between the two ends. Germline V CDR1 and CDR2: LGHNA, YSLEER. The CDR3 nucleotides are TGCGCCAGCAGCCAAGATACAGGGTCTGGAAACACCATATATTTT. Its protein is CASSQDTGSGNTIYF.

The chain links TRBV10-1 to TRBJ2-4; 10 bases map to TRBD2. With 3 bases clipped from V and 0 bases from J, the junction kept 5 bases outside the gene matches. This CDR3 region has 17 residues. Per germline, CDR1 WNHNN and CDR2 SYGVQD (reference sequence). CDR3 sequence: CASSERLAGPAKNIQYF. The CDR3 region has the DNA TGCGCCAGCAGTGAAAGACTAGCGGGCCCAGCCAAAAACATTCAGTACTTC.

The chain links TRBV6-5 to TRBJ1-4; 10 bases match TRBD1. The CDR3 runs to 15 residues. CDR1 and CDR2 from the germline V gene are MNHEY and SVGAGI. V was clipped by 5 bases and J by 4 bases; unmatched bases: 4. The CDR3 here is CASSPRDRGNEKLFF. The CDR3 DNA follows: TGTGCCAGCAGTCCGCGGGACAGGGGTAATGAAAAACTGTTTTTT.

The V call is TRBV2, the J call TRBJ2-1; 8 positions match TRBD1. J was trimmed by 5 bases and V by 5 bases; bases with no gene match: 8. The CDR3 sequence is 15 residues long. CDR1 and CDR2 (germline): SNHLY, FYNNEI. CDR3 protein: CASSRDRGRHNEQFF. Here the CDR3 DNA reads TGTGCCAGCAGTAGAGACAGGGGAAGGCACAATGAGCAGTTCTTC.

This chain uses TRBV28 with TRBJ1-6, with 9 bases matching TRBD1. The V gene's germline CDR1 is MDHEN and CDR2 SYDVKM. The CDR3 contains 15 residues. The J segment lost 10 bases and the V segment lost 5 bases, leaving 9 bases of the junction unmatched. CDR3 in DNA: TGTGCCAGCAGTCAGAACACAGGGGGCCGATCACCCCTCCACTTT. Its translation: CASSQNTGGRSPLHF.

This clone came up a few times. Here the CDR3 DNA reads TGTGCCAGCAGTTACTCCGGACAGAGCGCTGAAGCTTTCTTT. Translating gives CASSYSGQSAEAFF. The chain has TRBV6-6 and TRBJ1-1, with D possibly TRBD1 on 6 matching bases. Deletions cut 0 bases from V and 6 bases from J, with 11 bases between. This CDR3 is built from 14 residues. CDR1 and CDR2 from the germline V gene are MNHNY and SVGAGI (reference sequence).